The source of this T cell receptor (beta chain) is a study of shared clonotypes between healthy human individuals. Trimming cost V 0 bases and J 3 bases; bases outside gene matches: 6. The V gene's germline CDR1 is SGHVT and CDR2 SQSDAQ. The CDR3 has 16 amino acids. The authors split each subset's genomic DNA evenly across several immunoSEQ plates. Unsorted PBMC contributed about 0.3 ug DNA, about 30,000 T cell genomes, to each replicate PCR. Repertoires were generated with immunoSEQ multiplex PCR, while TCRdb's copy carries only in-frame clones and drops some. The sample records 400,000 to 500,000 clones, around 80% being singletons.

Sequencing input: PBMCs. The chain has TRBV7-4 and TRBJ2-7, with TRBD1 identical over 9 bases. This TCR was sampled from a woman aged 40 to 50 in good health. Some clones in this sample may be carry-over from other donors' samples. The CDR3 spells CASSLARTGESYEQYF. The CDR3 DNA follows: TGTGCCAGCAGCTTAGCCCGGACAGGGGAAAGCTACGAGCAGTACTTC.